Sequencing of this TCR beta chain was carried out in a study of cytomegalovirus exposure and HLA in healthy donors (TCRdb year 2017). Looking at the study overall: According to an earlier analysis of around 600 of the donors, some 170 million T cells yielded over 90 million unique TCR beta sequences and less than 300 Gb of sequence data. Roughly 300 gigabases of sequencing data and tens of millions of unique TCR sequences were included in an early release covering 550 to 650 HLA-typed donors. Of the approximately 370 genotyped donors, more than 75% were placed in the genetic ancestry cluster associated with self-reported Caucasian donors. The study was designed to test whether signatures of past pathogen exposure could be identified by cataloging public T cell receptors. The study used immunosequencing to profile the T cell repertoires of about 670 subjects and linked those repertoires to cytomegalovirus serostatus. Besides the first cohort of hundreds of subjects, a separate validation cohort made up of some 110 different subjects was used. To predict cytomegalovirus infection status, the study brought together high-throughput TCR immunosequencing, statistical association of individual TCRs with disease status, and machine learning. To study patterns of TCR occurrence, a later analysis re-analyzed previously published TCR beta repertoires from more than 550 donors and added high-resolution HLA genotyping. In the later analysis, no new phenotypic data were used to find candidate immune exposures; instead, reliance was placed on TCR beta sequences and their occurrence across donors. An earlier analysis of several hundred of the donors applied high-throughput TCR beta sequencing to assess whether each TCR beta V gene segment acted as functional or pseudogenic. Donor age, sex, ethnicity and CMV serostatus were collected together with the repertoire data. A later genetic analysis took genome-wide SNP genotypes for 398 of the 666 donors and used that subset as a discovery cohort. All discovery cohort repertoires had been generated on a single sequencing platform. HLA typing included class I and class II loci at four-digit resolution. Typing coverage varied by locus: roughly 620-640 donors for A, B, C, DRB1 and DQB1; roughly 500 for DQA1; over 600 for DPA1; approximately 470 for DPB1. Because of strong linkage in the cohort, roughly five DR-DQ haplotypes were treated as single units for association and clustering. Among almost 400 genotyped donors of the cohort, an average of about 240,000 unique TCR beta nucleotide sequences were sequenced per donor, around 20% of them non-productive. What the study reported, not specific to this receptor: In a later analysis, HLA-associated TCR beta chains showed more clonal expansion and lower generation probabilities than non-associated chains that were equally common. CMV serostatus was the only immune exposure information available for the cohort. Broadly in line with IMGT annotations, most TCR beta V segments showed up in productive rearrangements about 87% or about 30% of the time in an earlier analysis of around 550 of the donors. The study gave a list of over 150 TCR beta chains associated with cytomegalovirus. Several of the top co-occurrence clusters appeared to be linked to parvovirus B19, influenza, CMV and Epstein-Barr virus, according to a later analysis. A few of the identified cytomegalovirus-associated TCR beta chains were confirmed in vitro to be specific for cytomegalovirus antigens. A later genetic analysis associated a missense DCLRE1C variant with V-gene and J-gene trimming of TCR beta chains, and an independent cohort replicated the association. According to a later analysis, most CMV-associated TCR beta chains appeared to be HLA-restricted, and the HLA associations seemed to be driven largely by CMV exposure. Correlated functional status among segregating V segments might reflect linkage disequilibrium, but an unknown experimental factor could not be ruled out. The presence/absence analyses assumed that sequencing depth was roughly uniform across donors, and that assumption may not be true. A later analysis found that TCR association rates varied across HLA loci, with DRB1 alleles showing the most associated TCRs and HLA-C alleles the fewest. The classifier was reported to diagnose cytomegalovirus status with high specificity and sensitivity in both the original and validation cohorts. At a false discovery rate of 0.05, a later analysis linked around 15,000 TCR beta sequences to specific HLA alleles. According to the authors, the approach could potentially be generalized to other disease states and immunological phenotypes. Approximately 18 rarely observed V segments, including chromosome 9 orphons, were excluded from the earlier analysis of some 590 of the donors because counts were too low. Because some donors lacked HLA typing at each locus, the association tests relied only on the typed subset. Most TCR sequences were observed very rarely across donors, whereas some public TCRs were present in many individuals. A cluster of highly shared sequence variants was judged likely to be a technical artifact of the sequencing pipeline. This cohort had only TCR beta chains sequenced, and the lack of alpha or paired-chain data limited which features could be detected. The 87-base-pair reads could not distinguish some IMGT-functional V segments, including TRBV6-2 and TRBV6-3, so those segments were excluded. When HLA alleles, especially DR and DQ, strongly co-occurred, attributing TCR associations to individual alleles was difficult. In a later genetic analysis, fewer N-insertions in productive TCRs were reported among donors in an Asian-associated ancestry cluster than the roughly 670-donor mean. A further reported finding was that TCR beta sequences accurately predicted the HLA-A and HLA-B alleles for most subjects in the first cohort.

Library preparation employed the immunoSEQ multiplex PCR assay. A mixture of 60 forward primers for TCR Vbeta segments and 13 reverse primers for TCR Jbeta segments was used in the multiplex PCR. A multiplex PCR assay on genomic DNA amplified the CDR3 region of rearranged TCR beta genes. Amplified TCR beta libraries were sequenced as 87-base-pair reads on the Illumina HiSeq System. From the authors' description of their analysis: In a later analysis, around 80 million unique TCR beta chains were counted across the 500 to 850 repertoires, and around 11 million of these chains were shared by at least two donors. A nearest-neighbor algorithm error-corrected the raw reads and collapsed the reads into unique sequences, merging closely related sequences to remove PCR and sequencing errors. To assign V, D and J gene segments, CDR3 sequences were aligned to IMGT reference sequences. For a sequence to be retained, at least a six-nucleotide match to both a V gene segment and a J gene segment was required. Rearrangements were classified as productive when the CDR3 lacked stop codons and remained in frame with V and J, and all other rearrangements were classified as non-productive. Following IMGT convention, CDR3 was defined as the stretch from the second conserved V-encoded cysteine up to the conserved J-encoded phenylalanine. Sequences without an unambiguous match to a single V gene segment were excluded from the earlier analysis of 500 to 700 of the donors. In an earlier analysis of roughly 600 of the donors, a V segment was called functional when productive rearrangements were above 56.7%, and segregating when the standard deviation between donors exceeded 5%. A statistical classification framework was built to diagnose cytomegalovirus status from the catalog of TCR beta chain sequences. A later analysis assigned V and J genes by comparing TCR nucleotide sequences with IMGT/GENE-DB human TR gene sequences. In a later analysis, CDR3 sequences and most-parsimonious VDJ recombination scenarios were assigned using the TCRdist pipeline. In a later analysis, every TCR beta chain was defined by the combination of its CDR3 amino acid sequence and its V-gene family, and reads without a unique V-gene family were dropped. In a later analysis, several hundred highly shared, low-generation-probability nucleotide sequences were removed to address suspected cross-contamination and a sequencing artifact. In a later analysis, a clonal expansion index was calculated for each public chain from normalized within-repertoire ranks of inferred template counts. Generation probabilities in a later analysis came from a VDJ recombination model fitted to out-of-frame rearrangements, and those results were checked against IGoR. Hypergeometric tests were used in a later analysis to score TCR-TCR, TCR-HLA and TCR-CMV co-occurrence, with a repertoire-size bias correction applied to the TCR pairs. False discovery rates were estimated in a later analysis by permuting HLA or CMV assignments 20 times. In a later analysis, co-occurring TCRs were grouped using DBSCAN, with TCRdist sequence similarity added in when clustering inside HLA-allele-positive subsets. Repertoires with fewer than 30,000 or more than 120,000 public chains were left out of co-occurrence clustering, as were about five repertoires with anomalous nucleotide sharing. TCRdb mirrors the immuneACCESS table, restricted to in-frame sequences. Some clones are absent from its copies; in checked studies, under half trace to an unresolved V gene, and the reason for the others is unknown. That table furnishes V, J and clone size, whereas the DNA furnished D and trimming. The sample's table covers tens of thousands of clones. The ten largest clones capture over 9% of the sample.

With respect to this clone: Its antigen is unknown.

In total, over 600 healthy bone marrow donors made up the cohort. At the time of sampling, every cohort member was nominally healthy, though immune exposures that went unrecorded were likely present. The donor was CMV seropositive and was included in the group of some 290 seropositive cohort members. Each donor provided a peripheral blood sample, and peripheral blood mononuclear cells were used for TCR beta sequencing. Genomic DNA was extracted from the blood cell samples with the Qiagen DNeasy Blood Extraction Kit. The junction shows trimming of 10 bases on V and 5 bases on J, plus 8 bases between the germline ends. From the germline V gene (reference sequence), CDR1 is LNHDA and CDR2 is SQIVND. From the cysteine up to the phenylalanine, the CDR3 has a length of 10 residues. Here the CDR3 DNA is all that survives: 30 bases in frame from base 1.

The sequence was obtained from a woman aged 55 to 70 in good health and CMV-seropositive. This chain joins TRBV19 to TRBJ1-2, with the D gene not confidently named. Material for sequencing was PBMCs. CDR3 reads: CATKTYGYTF. The DNA sequence is given as TGTGCCACTAAAACTTATGGCTACACCTTC.